This TCR beta chain was observed in a study of cytomegalovirus exposure and HLA in healthy donors. This clone was observed a handful of times. 60 Vbeta and 13 Jbeta primers were used in PCR. Produced via immunoSEQ multiplex PCR; TCRdb's table is partial and in-frame only. The sample yields 95,000 to 150,000 clones, around 69% seen once. Per germline, CDR1 SGHKS and CDR2 YYEKEE (reference sequence). The CDR3 runs to 14 residues. Trimming stripped 4 bases from V and 8 bases from J, with 16 bases between. This TCR was recovered from a woman aged 35 to 49 in good health and CMV-seropositive. The chain carries TRBV5-5 and TRBJ1-5; D gene uncertain. The sequenced material came from PBMCs. Here the CDR3 DNA reads TGTGCCAGCAGCCTGCAGGATTTTCGCGAGCCCCAGCATTTT. This gives the protein CASSLQDFREPQHF.